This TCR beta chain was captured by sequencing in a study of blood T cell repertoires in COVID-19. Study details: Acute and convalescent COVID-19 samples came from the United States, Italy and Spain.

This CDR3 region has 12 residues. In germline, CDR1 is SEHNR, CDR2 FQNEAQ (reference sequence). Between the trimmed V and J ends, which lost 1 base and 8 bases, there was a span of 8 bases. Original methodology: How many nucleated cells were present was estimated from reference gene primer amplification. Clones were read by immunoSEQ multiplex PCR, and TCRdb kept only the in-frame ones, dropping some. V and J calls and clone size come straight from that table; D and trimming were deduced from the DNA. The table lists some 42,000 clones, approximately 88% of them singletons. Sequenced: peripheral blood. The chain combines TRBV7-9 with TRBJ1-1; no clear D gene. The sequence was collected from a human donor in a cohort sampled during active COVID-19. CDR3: CASSLVEGEAFF. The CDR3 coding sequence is TGTGCCAGCAGCTTAGTTGAGGGAGAAGCTTTCTTT.